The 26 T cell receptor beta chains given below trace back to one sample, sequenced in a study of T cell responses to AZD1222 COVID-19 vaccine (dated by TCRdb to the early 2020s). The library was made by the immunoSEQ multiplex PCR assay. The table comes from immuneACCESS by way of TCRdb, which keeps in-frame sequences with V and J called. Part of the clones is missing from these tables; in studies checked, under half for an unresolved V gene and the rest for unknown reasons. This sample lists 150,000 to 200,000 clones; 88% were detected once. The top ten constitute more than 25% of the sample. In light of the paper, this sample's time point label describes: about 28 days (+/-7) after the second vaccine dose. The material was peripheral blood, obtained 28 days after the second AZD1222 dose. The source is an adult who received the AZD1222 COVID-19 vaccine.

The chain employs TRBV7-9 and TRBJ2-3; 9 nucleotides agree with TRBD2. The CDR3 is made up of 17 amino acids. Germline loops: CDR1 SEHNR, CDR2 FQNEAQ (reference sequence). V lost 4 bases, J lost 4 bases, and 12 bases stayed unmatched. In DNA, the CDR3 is TGTGCCAGCAGCTCGCCCCGGCTAGCGGGGCCCCCAGATACGCAGTATTTT. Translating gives CASSSPRLAGPPDTQYF.

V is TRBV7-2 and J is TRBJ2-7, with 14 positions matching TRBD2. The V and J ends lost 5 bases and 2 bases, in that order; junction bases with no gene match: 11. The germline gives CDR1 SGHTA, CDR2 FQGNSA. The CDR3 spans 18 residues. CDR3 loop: CASSPGTSGSGATYEQYF. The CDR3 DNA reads TGTGCCAGCAGCCCGGGGACTAGCGGGAGCGGTGCTACCTACGAGCAGTACTTC.

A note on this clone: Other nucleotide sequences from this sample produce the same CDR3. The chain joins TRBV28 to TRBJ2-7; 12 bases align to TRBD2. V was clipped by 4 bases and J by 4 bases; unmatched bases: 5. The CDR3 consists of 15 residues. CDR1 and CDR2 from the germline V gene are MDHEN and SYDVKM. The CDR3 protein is CASSSPSGRVYEQYF. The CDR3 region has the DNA TGTGCCAGCAGTTCTCCTAGCGGGAGGGTATACGAGCAGTACTTC. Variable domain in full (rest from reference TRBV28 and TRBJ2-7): DVKVTQSSRYLVKRTGEKVFLECVQDMDHENMFWYRQDPGLGLRLIYFSYDVKMKEKGDIPEGYSVSREKKERFSLILESASTNQTSMYLCASSSPSGRVYEQYFGPGTRLTVT.

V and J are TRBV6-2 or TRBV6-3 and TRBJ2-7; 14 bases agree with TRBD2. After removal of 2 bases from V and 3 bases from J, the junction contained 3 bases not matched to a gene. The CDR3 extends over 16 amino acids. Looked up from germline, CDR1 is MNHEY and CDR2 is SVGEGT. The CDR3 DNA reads TGTGCCAGCAGTTACGGTGGGACTAGCGGGAGCTACGAGCAGTACTTC. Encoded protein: CASSYGGTSGSYEQYF.

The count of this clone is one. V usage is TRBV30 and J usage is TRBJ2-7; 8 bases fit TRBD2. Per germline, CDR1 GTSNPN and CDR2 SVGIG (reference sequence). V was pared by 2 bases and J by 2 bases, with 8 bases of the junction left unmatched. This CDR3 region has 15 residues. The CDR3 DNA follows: TGTGCCTGGAGTTCTAAATTAGCGGGACCCTACGAGCAGTACTTC. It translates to CAWSSKLAGPYEQYF.

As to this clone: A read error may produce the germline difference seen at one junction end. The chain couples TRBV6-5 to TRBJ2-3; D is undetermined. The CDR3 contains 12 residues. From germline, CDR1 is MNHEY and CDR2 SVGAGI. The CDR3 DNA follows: TGTGCCAGCAGTAACCCGGATAGCCCGCCGGTATTT. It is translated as CASSNPDSPPVF.

CDR3 region: CASSVSVGTGHQPQHF. The CDR3, as DNA: TGTGCCAGCAGTGTCTCGGTAGGGACAGGGCATCAGCCCCAGCATTTT. The rearrangement uses TRBV2 and TRBJ1-5; TRBD1 aligns across 9 bases. CDR1 SNHLY and CDR2 FYNNEI come from the germline V gene. The V segment lost 4 bases and the J segment 5 bases; nucleotides outside the gene matches: 9. This CDR3 contains 16 residues.

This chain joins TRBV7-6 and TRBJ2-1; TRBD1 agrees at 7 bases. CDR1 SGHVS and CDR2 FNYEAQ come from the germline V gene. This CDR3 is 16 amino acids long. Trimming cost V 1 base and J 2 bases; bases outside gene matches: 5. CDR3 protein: CASSLGWDRTYNEQFF. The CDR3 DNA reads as TGTGCCAGCAGCTTAGGATGGGACAGAACCTACAATGAGCAGTTCTTC.

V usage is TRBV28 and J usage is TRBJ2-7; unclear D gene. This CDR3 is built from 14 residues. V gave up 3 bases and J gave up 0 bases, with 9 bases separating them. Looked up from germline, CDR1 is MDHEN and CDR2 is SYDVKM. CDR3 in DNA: TGTGCCAGCAGTTTGAACGGGCCCTCCTACGAGCAGTACTTC. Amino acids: CASSLNGPSYEQYF.

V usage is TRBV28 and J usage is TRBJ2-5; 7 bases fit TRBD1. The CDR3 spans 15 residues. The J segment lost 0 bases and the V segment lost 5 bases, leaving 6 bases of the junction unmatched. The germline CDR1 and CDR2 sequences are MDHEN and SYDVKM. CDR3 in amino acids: CASSPRQGYQETQYF. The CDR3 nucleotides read TGTGCCAGCAGTCCACGACAGGGCTACCAAGAGACCCAGTACTTC.

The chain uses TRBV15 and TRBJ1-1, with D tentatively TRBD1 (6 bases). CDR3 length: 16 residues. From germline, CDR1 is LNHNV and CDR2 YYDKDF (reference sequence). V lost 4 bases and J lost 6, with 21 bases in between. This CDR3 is CATSISFALGGSEAFF. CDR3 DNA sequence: TGTGCCACCAGCATATCCTTCGCGCTAGGGGGGTCTGAAGCTTTCTTT.

In nucleotides, the CDR3 is TGCGCCAGCAGCCAAGATACCGGACAGGGAGTTGGCTACACCTTC. It encodes CASSQDTGQGVGYTF. The chain uses TRBV4-3 and TRBJ1-2; the match to TRBD1 covers 8 bases. Germline V CDR1 and CDR2: LGHNA, YSLEER. After removal of 0 bases from V and 7 bases from J, the junction contained 7 bases not matched to a gene. The length of the CDR3 is 15 residues.

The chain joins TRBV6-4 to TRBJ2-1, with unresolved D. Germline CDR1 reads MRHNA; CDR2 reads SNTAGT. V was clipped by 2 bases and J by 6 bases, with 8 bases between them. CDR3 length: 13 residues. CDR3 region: CASSDGLGNEQFF. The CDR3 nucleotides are TGTGCCAGCAGTGACGGATTGGGCAATGAGCAGTTCTTC.

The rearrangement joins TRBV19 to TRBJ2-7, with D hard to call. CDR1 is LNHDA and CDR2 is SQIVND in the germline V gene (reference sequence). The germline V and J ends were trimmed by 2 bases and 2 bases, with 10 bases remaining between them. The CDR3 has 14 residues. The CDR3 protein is CASSISDSAYEQYF. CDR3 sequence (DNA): TGTGCCAGTAGTATAAGTGACTCCGCCTACGAGCAGTACTTC.

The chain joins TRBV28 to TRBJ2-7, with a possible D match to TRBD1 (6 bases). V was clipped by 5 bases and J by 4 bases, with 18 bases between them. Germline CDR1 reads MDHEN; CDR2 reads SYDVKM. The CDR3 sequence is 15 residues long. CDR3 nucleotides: TGTGCCAGCAGTAGCCCACTAAGGACAGCATACGAGCAGTACTTC. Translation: CASSSPLRTAYEQYF.

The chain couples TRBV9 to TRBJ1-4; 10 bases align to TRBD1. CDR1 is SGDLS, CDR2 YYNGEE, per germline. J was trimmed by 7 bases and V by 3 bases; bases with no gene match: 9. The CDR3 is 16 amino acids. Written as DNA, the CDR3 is TGTGCCAGCAGCGCCAGACAGGGGGCCGGTGGTGAAAAACTGTTTTTT. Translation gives CASSARQGAGGEKLFF. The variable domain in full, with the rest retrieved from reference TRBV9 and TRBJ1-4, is DSGVTQTPKHLITATGQRVTLRCSPRSGDLSVYWYQQSLDQGLQFLIQYYNGEERAKGNILERFSAQQFPDLHSELNLSSLELGDSALYFCASSARQGAGGEKLFFGSGTQLSVL.

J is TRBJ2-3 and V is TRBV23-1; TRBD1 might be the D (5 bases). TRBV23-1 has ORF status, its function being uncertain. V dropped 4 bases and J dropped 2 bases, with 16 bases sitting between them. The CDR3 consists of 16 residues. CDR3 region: CASSPSLGAVTDTQYF. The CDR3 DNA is TGCGCCAGCAGTCCATCCCTAGGGGCGGTCACAGATACGCAGTATTTT.

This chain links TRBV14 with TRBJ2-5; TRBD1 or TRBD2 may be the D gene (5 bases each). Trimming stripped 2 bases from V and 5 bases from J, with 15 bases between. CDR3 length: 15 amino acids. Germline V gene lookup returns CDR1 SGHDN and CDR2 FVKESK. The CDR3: CASSQNPGARETQYF. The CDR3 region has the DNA TGTGCCAGCAGCCAAAATCCCGGGGCAAGGGAGACCCAGTACTTC.

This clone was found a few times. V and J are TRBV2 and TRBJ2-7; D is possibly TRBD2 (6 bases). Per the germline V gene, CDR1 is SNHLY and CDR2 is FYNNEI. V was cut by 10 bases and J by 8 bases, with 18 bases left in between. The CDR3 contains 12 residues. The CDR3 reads CAILGARTKQYF. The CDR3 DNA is TGTGCCATACTAGGAGCCAGGACTAAGCAGTACTTC.

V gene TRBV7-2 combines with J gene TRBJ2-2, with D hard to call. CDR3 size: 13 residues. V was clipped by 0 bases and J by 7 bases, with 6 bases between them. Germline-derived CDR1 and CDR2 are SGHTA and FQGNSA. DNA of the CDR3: TGTGCCAGCAGCTTAGCGCAGAACGGGGAGCTGTTTTTT. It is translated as CASSLAQNGELFF.

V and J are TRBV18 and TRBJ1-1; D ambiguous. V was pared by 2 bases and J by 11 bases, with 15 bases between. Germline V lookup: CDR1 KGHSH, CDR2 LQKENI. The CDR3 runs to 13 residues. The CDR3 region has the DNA TGTGCCAGCTCACCAAGGTTAGGCCAGACCGCTTTCTTT. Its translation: CASSPRLGQTAFF.

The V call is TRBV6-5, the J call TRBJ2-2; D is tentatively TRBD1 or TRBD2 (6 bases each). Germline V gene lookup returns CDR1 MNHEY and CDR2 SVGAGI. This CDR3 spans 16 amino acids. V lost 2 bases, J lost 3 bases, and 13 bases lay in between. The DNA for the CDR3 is TGTGCCAGCAGTTACCCGAGGGGGGCGCACACCGGGGAGCTGTTTTTT. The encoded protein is CASSYPRGAHTGELFF.

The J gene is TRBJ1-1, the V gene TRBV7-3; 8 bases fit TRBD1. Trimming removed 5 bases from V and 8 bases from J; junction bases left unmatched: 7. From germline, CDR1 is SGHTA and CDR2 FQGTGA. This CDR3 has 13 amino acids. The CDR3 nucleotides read TGTGCCAGCAGCCCCGGGACAGGTGTCGAAGCTTTCTTT. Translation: CASSPGTGVEAFF. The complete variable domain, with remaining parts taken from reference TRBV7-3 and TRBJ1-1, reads GAGVSQTPSNKVTEKGKYVELRCDPISGHTALYWYRQSLGQGPEFLIYFQGTGAADDSGLPNDRFFAVRPEGSVSTLKIQRTERGDSAVYLCASSPGTGVEAFFGQGTRLTVV.

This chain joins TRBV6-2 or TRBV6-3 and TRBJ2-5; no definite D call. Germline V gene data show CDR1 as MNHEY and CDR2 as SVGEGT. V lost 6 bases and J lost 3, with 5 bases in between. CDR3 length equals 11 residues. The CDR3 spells CASSPKETQYF. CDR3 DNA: TGTGCCAGCAGCCCCAAAGAGACCCAGTACTTC.

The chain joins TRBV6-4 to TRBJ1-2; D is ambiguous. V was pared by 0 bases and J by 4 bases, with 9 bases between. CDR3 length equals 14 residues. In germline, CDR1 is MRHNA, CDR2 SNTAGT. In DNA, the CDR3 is TGTGCCAGCAGTGACTCAGAGGGAAGCTATGGCTACACCTTC. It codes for CASSDSEGSYGYTF.

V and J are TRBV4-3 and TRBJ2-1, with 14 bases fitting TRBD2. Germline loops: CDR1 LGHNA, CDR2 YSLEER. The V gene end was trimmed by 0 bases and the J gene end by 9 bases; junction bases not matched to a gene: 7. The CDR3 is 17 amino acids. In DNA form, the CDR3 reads TGCGCCAGCAGCCAAGAGGTAGCTGGACTAGCGGGAGGTGAGCAGTTCTTC. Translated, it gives CASSQEVAGLAGGEQFF.